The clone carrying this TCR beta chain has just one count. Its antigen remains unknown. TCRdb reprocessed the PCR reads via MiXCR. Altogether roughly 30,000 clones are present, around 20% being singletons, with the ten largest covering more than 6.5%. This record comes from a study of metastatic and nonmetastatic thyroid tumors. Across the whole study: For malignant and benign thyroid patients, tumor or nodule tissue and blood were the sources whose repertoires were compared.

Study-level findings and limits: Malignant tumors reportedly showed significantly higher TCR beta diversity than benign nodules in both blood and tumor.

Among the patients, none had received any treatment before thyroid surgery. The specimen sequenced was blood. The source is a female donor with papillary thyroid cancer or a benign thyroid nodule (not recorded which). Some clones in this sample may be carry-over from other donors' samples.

The CDR3 region is CASSPGGFNGEQFF. The CDR3 DNA reads as TGTGCCAGCAGTCCCGGGGGTTTCAACGGTGAGCAGTTCTTC. V gene TRBV7-2 combines with J gene TRBJ2-1; D possibly corresponds to TRBD2 (6 bases). CDR3 length: 14 amino acids. Trimming took 6 bases from V and 9 from J, leaving 18 bases between them. Germline V gene lookup returns CDR1 SGHTA and CDR2 FQGNSA.